Listed below are T cell receptor beta chains from one sample, sequenced in a study of T-cell reconstitution after alpha-beta-depleted transplantation in children. Using its own MiXCR run on the PCR reads, TCRdb lists one record per CDR3 protein. The table lists about 110,000 distinct CDR3 sequences, about 9.3% of them singletons. The material was PBMCs, obtained before TCRalphabeta/CD19-depleted stem cell transplant. The receptors come from a boy aged 2-15 years with acute lymphoblastic leukemia, due to receive a stem cell transplant. Both conserved end residues are part of each CDR3. The order of the fields is CDR3 DNA, CDR3 protein, V gene, J gene, clone size, D gene. D genes are given only for firm matches. Where a row states a size, it is once, few, many or the class of an expanded clone; other rows omit it.

cdr3_nt: TGTGCCACCTCCGGGACAGGGGCTTTTAAGGATGAGCAGTTCTTC; cdr3_aa: CATSGTGAFKDEQFF; v_call: TRBV15; j_call: TRBJ2-1; clone_size: -; d_call: TRBD1
cdr3_nt: TGCAGCGTCGATCCTCGAGGGGCCGGAGATACGCAGTATTTT; cdr3_aa: CSVDPRGAGDTQYF; v_call: TRBV29-1; j_call: TRBJ2-3; clone_size: -; d_call: -
cdr3_nt: TGCGCCAGCAGCTTGGGGATAGCGGGCCCGAACACCGGGGAGCTGTTTTTT; cdr3_aa: CASSLGIAGPNTGELFF; v_call: TRBV5-1; j_call: TRBJ2-2; clone_size: -; d_call: TRBD2
cdr3_nt: TGTGCCATCAGCAATTTACCGGGACAGGGGGGTGAGCAGTACTTC; cdr3_aa: CAISNLPGQGGEQYF; v_call: TRBV10-3; j_call: TRBJ2-7; clone_size: few; d_call: TRBD1
cdr3_nt: TGTGCCAGCAGTGTTCAGGGGGGCTTCCAAGAGACCCAGTACTTC; cdr3_aa: CASSVQGGFQETQYF; v_call: TRBV6-1; j_call: TRBJ2-5; clone_size: many; d_call: -
cdr3_nt: TGTGCCAGCAGTTTCATCCCGGGCGGGAGTGAGGACAATGAGCAGTTCTTC; cdr3_aa: CASSFIPGGSEDNEQFF; v_call: TRBV27; j_call: TRBJ2-1; clone_size: many; d_call: TRBD2
cdr3_nt: TGTGCTAGCAGCGCCGCCAGGGGCACCGGGGAGCTGTTTTTT; cdr3_aa: CASSAARGTGELFF; v_call: TRBV7-7; j_call: TRBJ2-2; clone_size: -; d_call: -
cdr3_nt: TGTGCCAGCAGTGAGGGGGGAGGGAACAATGAGCAGTTCTTC; cdr3_aa: CASSEGGGNNEQFF; v_call: TRBV6-4; j_call: TRBJ2-1; clone_size: few; d_call: TRBD2
cdr3_nt: TGCAGTGCTGACTCCCTACTAGCGGGAGGTGTGGATACGCAGTATTTT; cdr3_aa: CSADSLLAGGVDTQYF; v_call: TRBV20-1; j_call: TRBJ2-3; clone_size: few; d_call: TRBD2
cdr3_nt: TGTGCCAGCAGCTCCCCGGCGGGGGTACAAGAGACCCAGTACTTC; cdr3_aa: CASSSPAGVQETQYF; v_call: TRBV7-9; j_call: TRBJ2-5; clone_size: many; d_call: TRBD2
cdr3_nt: TGTGCCAGCAGCAGTTTCTACGAGCAGTACTTC; cdr3_aa: CASSSFYEQYF; v_call: TRBV21-1; j_call: TRBJ2-7; clone_size: -; d_call: -
cdr3_nt: TGCGCCAGCAGCACCATTGGGCTCCTCTCTGGAAACACCATATATTTT; cdr3_aa: CASSTIGLLSGNTIYF; v_call: TRBV5-1; j_call: TRBJ1-3; clone_size: many; d_call: -
cdr3_nt: TGCAGTGCCTTACTAGCGGGAGGCACAGATACGCAGTATTTT; cdr3_aa: CSALLAGGTDTQYF; v_call: TRBV20-1; j_call: TRBJ2-3; clone_size: many; d_call: TRBD2
cdr3_nt: TGCGCCAGCAGCCTTGAGAGGGAGGAAGATACGCAGTATTTT; cdr3_aa: CASSLEREEDTQYF; v_call: TRBV5-1; j_call: TRBJ2-3; clone_size: -; d_call: -
cdr3_nt: TGTGCCAGCAGTCCCCCCCTCCTACTAGCGACAAGCACAGATACGCAGTATTTT; cdr3_aa: CASSPPLLLATSTDTQYF; v_call: TRBV12-3/TRBV12-4; j_call: TRBJ2-3; clone_size: -; d_call: TRBD2
cdr3_nt: TGTGCCAGCAGCTTAGTCCCGGGACTAGACAATGAGCAGTTCTTC; cdr3_aa: CASSLVPGLDNEQFF; v_call: TRBV7-2; j_call: TRBJ2-1; clone_size: few; d_call: TRBD2
cdr3_nt: TGCAGTGCACCCTTTGTATTAGTGAGGGGCTCCACATCAAGCTCCTACGAGCAGTACTTC; cdr3_aa: CSAPFVLVRGSTSSSYEQYF; v_call: TRBV20-1; j_call: TRBJ2-7; clone_size: -; d_call: -
cdr3_nt: TGCAGCGGGGGACAATCCCCCTACGAGCAGTACTTC; cdr3_aa: CSGGQSPYEQYF; v_call: TRBV29-1; j_call: TRBJ2-7; clone_size: -; d_call: -
cdr3_nt: TGTGCCAGCAGCCCTACATCGTCCAGCTCCTACAATGAGCAGTTCTTC; cdr3_aa: CASSPTSSSSYNEQFF; v_call: TRBV27; j_call: TRBJ2-1; clone_size: -; d_call: -
cdr3_nt: TGTGCCAGCAGCCAATACGCGGGAGACGTCAATGAGCAGTTCTTC; cdr3_aa: CASSQYAGDVNEQFF; v_call: TRBV4-2; j_call: TRBJ2-1; clone_size: few; d_call: TRBD2
cdr3_nt: TGCAGTGCTAGACCCCCTAGCGGGAGGCTCGGGGAGCTGTTTTTT; cdr3_aa: CSARPPSGRLGELFF; v_call: TRBV20-1; j_call: TRBJ2-2; clone_size: few; d_call: TRBD2
cdr3_nt: TGTGCCAGCAGCCTCCAGGGAGGACCCCTCCACTTT; cdr3_aa: CASSLQGGPLHF; v_call: TRBV6-5; j_call: TRBJ1-6; clone_size: many; d_call: -
cdr3_nt: TGTGCTAGCAGCTTAGGGAGGGAGGGCCTGCATGAGCAGTTCTTC; cdr3_aa: CASSLGREGLHEQFF; v_call: TRBV7-7; j_call: TRBJ2-1; clone_size: many; d_call: TRBD2
cdr3_nt: TGCGCCAGCAGCGCAGACGGGGTATCCTACAATGAGCAGTTCTTC; cdr3_aa: CASSADGVSYNEQFF; v_call: TRBV5-1; j_call: TRBJ2-1; clone_size: few; d_call: -
cdr3_nt: TGCGCCAGCAGCGCAGGGGAGGCTCCCTACGAGCAGTACTTC; cdr3_aa: CASSAGEAPYEQYF; v_call: TRBV5-1; j_call: TRBJ2-7; clone_size: many; d_call: -
cdr3_nt: TGCAGTGCTAGGGTTCGAGGTCCTCGTGCTGAAGCTTTCTTT; cdr3_aa: CSARVRGPRAEAFF; v_call: TRBV20-1; j_call: TRBJ1-1; clone_size: -; d_call: -
cdr3_nt: TGTGCCATCAGCCGGGGTGATAACACTGAAGCTTTCTTT; cdr3_aa: CAISRGDNTEAFF; v_call: TRBV10-3; j_call: TRBJ1-1; clone_size: few; d_call: -
cdr3_nt: TGTGCCAGCAGCTTAGACCCGACTAGCGGGAGGGAGCAGTACTTC; cdr3_aa: CASSLDPTSGREQYF; v_call: TRBV13; j_call: TRBJ2-7; clone_size: few; d_call: TRBD2
cdr3_nt: TGCGCCAGCAGCTTGACCGGGAGGGAGTACAATGAGCAGTTCTTC; cdr3_aa: CASSLTGREYNEQFF; v_call: TRBV5-1; j_call: TRBJ2-1; clone_size: many; d_call: TRBD2
cdr3_nt: TGTGCCAGCAGCCCAATTGGGACTCCCCGGACAGGGATAAGCGGGGAGCTGTTTTTT; cdr3_aa: CASSPIGTPRTGISGELFF; v_call: TRBV7-3; j_call: TRBJ2-2; clone_size: -; d_call: TRBD1
cdr3_nt: TGCGCCAGCAGCTCAGCCGGGACAGGGGACAATGAGCAGTTCTTC; cdr3_aa: CASSSAGTGDNEQFF; v_call: TRBV5-1; j_call: TRBJ2-1; clone_size: many; d_call: TRBD1
cdr3_nt: TGCGCCAGCAGCTTGGAAGGGTGGGGACAGGTAGACTCCTACGAGCAGTACTTC; cdr3_aa: CASSLEGWGQVDSYEQYF; v_call: TRBV5-1; j_call: TRBJ2-7; clone_size: many; d_call: TRBD1
cdr3_nt: TGTGCCAGCAGTGAATCTGGTGTGGAAGCCTACGAGCAGTACTTC; cdr3_aa: CASSESGVEAYEQYF; v_call: TRBV2; j_call: TRBJ2-7; clone_size: many; d_call: -
cdr3_nt: TGTGCCAGCAGCTTAAGTCGAACGGACGGGGGACAGCCCCAGCATTTT; cdr3_aa: CASSLSRTDGGQPQHF; v_call: TRBV7-8; j_call: TRBJ1-5; clone_size: -; d_call: -
cdr3_nt: TGTGCCATCAGTGAGTCTTCGGAGACCCAGTACTTC; cdr3_aa: CAISESSETQYF; v_call: TRBV10-3; j_call: TRBJ2-5; clone_size: few; d_call: -
cdr3_nt: TGTGCCAGCAGTGATCCCGGAATGAACACTGAAGCTTTCTTT; cdr3_aa: CASSDPGMNTEAFF; v_call: TRBV2; j_call: TRBJ1-1; clone_size: few; d_call: -
cdr3_nt: TGTGCCAGCAGCCGTCAATGGACAGGCGACCAGTACTTC; cdr3_aa: CASSRQWTGDQYF; v_call: TRBV3-1; j_call: TRBJ2-7; clone_size: many; d_call: TRBD1
cdr3_nt: TGTGCCAGCAGCTTAGTCCTTTTGGCGGGCAGCGATGAGCAGTTCTTC; cdr3_aa: CASSLVLLAGSDEQFF; v_call: TRBV7-9; j_call: TRBJ2-1; clone_size: few; d_call: -
cdr3_nt: TGTGCCAGCAGTGAAAAACTAGCGGGGCAATACAATGAGCAGTTCTTC; cdr3_aa: CASSEKLAGQYNEQFF; v_call: TRBV25-1; j_call: TRBJ2-1; clone_size: -; d_call: TRBD2
cdr3_nt: TGCAGCGCTCAAGAGACCCAGTACTTC; cdr3_aa: CSAQETQYF; v_call: TRBV29-1; j_call: TRBJ2-5; clone_size: once; d_call: -
cdr3_nt: TGTGCCAGCAGCCAATTTAGGACTAGCGGGAGCTCCGGGGAGCTGTTTTTT; cdr3_aa: CASSQFRTSGSSGELFF; v_call: TRBV3-1; j_call: TRBJ2-2; clone_size: few; d_call: TRBD2
cdr3_nt: TGTGCCAGCAGAACAGGGGACGGGGAGACCCAGTACTTC; cdr3_aa: CASRTGDGETQYF; v_call: TRBV27; j_call: TRBJ2-5; clone_size: -; d_call: TRBD1
cdr3_nt: TGCGCCAGCAGCGTAGGGGACCGGAACACTGAAGCTTTCTTT; cdr3_aa: CASSVGDRNTEAFF; v_call: TRBV5-1; j_call: TRBJ1-1; clone_size: many; d_call: -
cdr3_nt: TGTGCCAGCGGGCGGGACACCGGGGAGCTGTTTTTT; cdr3_aa: CASGRDTGELFF; v_call: TRBV2; j_call: TRBJ2-2; clone_size: few; d_call: -
cdr3_nt: TGTGCCACCAGCGGCGGGGTCTTCTACGAGCAGTACTTC; cdr3_aa: CATSGGVFYEQYF; v_call: TRBV15; j_call: TRBJ2-7; clone_size: few; d_call: -
cdr3_nt: TGTGCCAGCAGTTACTCGGCGGGACTAGCGGTCAATGAGCAGTTCTTC; cdr3_aa: CASSYSAGLAVNEQFF; v_call: TRBV6-5; j_call: TRBJ2-1; clone_size: many; d_call: TRBD2
cdr3_nt: TGCAGCGTTGAGAGGCGGCTCATGAACACTGAAGCTTTCTTT; cdr3_aa: CSVERRLMNTEAFF; v_call: TRBV29-1; j_call: TRBJ1-1; clone_size: few; d_call: -
cdr3_nt: TGCAGTGCTAGCCCCCTCCTGACTAGCGGGAGGGCCCCGGGTAATGGCGGTACGCAGTATTTT; cdr3_aa: CSASPLLTSGRAPGNGGTQYF; v_call: TRBV20-1; j_call: TRBJ2-3; clone_size: many; d_call: TRBD2
cdr3_nt: TGTGCCAGCAGCCAAGGACAGCCTATTGTATACGAGCAGTACTTC; cdr3_aa: CASSQGQPIVYEQYF; v_call: TRBV3-1; j_call: TRBJ2-7; clone_size: few; d_call: -
cdr3_nt: TGCGCCAGCGGGTCGAGTATCTCCTACAATGAGCAGTTCTTC; cdr3_aa: CASGSSISYNEQFF; v_call: TRBV10-1; j_call: TRBJ2-1; clone_size: few; d_call: -
cdr3_nt: TGTGCCTGGAGTCAGACGGGACGCTCCTACGAGCAGTACTTC; cdr3_aa: CAWSQTGRSYEQYF; v_call: TRBV30; j_call: TRBJ2-7; clone_size: -; d_call: -